Described below is a single T cell receptor (beta chain) sequence and its context. Its antigen is undetermined. Trimming shortened V by 3 bases and J by 5 bases, and 17 bases separated the two germline ends. Looked up from germline, CDR1 is SGHNT and CDR2 is YYREEE (reference sequence). The CDR3 has 15 amino acids. The sample belongs to a study of cytomegalovirus exposure and HLA in healthy donors. Notes on the study in general: Associated with cytomegalovirus, according to the listing, were around 170 TCR beta chains.

The primer mix had 60 Vbeta and 13 Jbeta primers. Some clones are missing from TCRdb's copy, which holds only in-frame ones; the method was immunoSEQ multiplex PCR. The sample includes 150,000 to 200,000 clones, 84% of them seen just once. The clonotype originates from a girl aged 2-15 years in good health and CMV-seropositive. The sequenced material came from PBMCs. The chain employs TRBV5-4 and TRBJ1-2; D not certain. The CDR3 DNA reads as TGTGCCAGCAGCTCACTGGACTCCCTTGGGTATGGCTACACCTTC. Its translation is CASSSLDSLGYGYTF.